This T cell receptor beta chain was found in a study of T cells after posttransplantation cyclophosphamide. Only in-frame clones appear in the TCRdb table, and some are missing; sequencing was by immunoSEQ multiplex PCR. Sampling found some 35,000 clones, none seen once. V was cut by 4 bases and J by 4 bases, with 8 bases left in between. This CDR3 spans 13 amino acids. Germline-derived CDR1 and CDR2 are SGHVS and FNYEAQ. In its sample, this clone was seen many times. The sample taken for sequencing was PBMCs. The chain joins TRBV7-6 to TRBJ2-1, with D maybe TRBD1 (5 bases). The source is a young man in good health and a related stem cell transplant donor. The CDR3 bases are TGTGCCAGCAGCTCCAGACAGTACAATGAGCAGTTCTTC. Its protein product is CASSSRQYNEQFF.